The present TCR beta chain was sequenced within a study of control samples from healthy donors and cancer patients. Sequencing used immunoSEQ multiplex PCR; TCRdb keeps in-frame clones, though not all of them. The table shows fewer than 90,000 clones, with 75% to 90% occurring only once. The CDR3 spans 15 residues. V shed 5 bases and J shed 0 bases, with 11 bases lying between them. Germline-derived CDR1 and CDR2 are LNHDA and SQIVND (reference sequence). The specimen was blood. The chain employs TRBV19 and TRBJ2-1; D unclear. The sequence was collected from a man in his forties or fifties in good health. The CDR3 DNA reads as TGTGCCAGTAGTTTGACCTCTTACTCCTACAATGAGCAGTTCTTC. It encodes CASSLTSYSYNEQFF.